This paragraph covers one TCR beta chain sequence. The CDR3 has 16 amino acids. The germline CDR1 and CDR2 sequences are SGDLS and YYNGEE. V was clipped by 2 bases and J by 2 bases; unmatched bases: 5. This sample is drawn from a study of T cell responses to AZD1222 COVID-19 vaccine. TCRdb's copy holds only in-frame clones and misses some; the assay was immunoSEQ multiplex PCR. The profile shows around 180,000 clones, about 91% of them singletons. This TCR was recovered from an adult in good health. The V gene is TRBV9, the J gene TRBJ2-4, with 9 bases aligning to TRBD1. The sample in question was peripheral blood, obtained on day 0 of AZD1222 vaccination. The CDR3 sequence is CASSVGQGITKNIQYF. In DNA, the CDR3 is TGTGCCAGCAGCGTCGGACAGGGGATCACCAAAAACATTCAGTACTTC.